This T cell receptor beta chain was recorded in a study of cytomegalovirus exposure and HLA in healthy donors. Overall study findings and caveats: By HLA locus, TCR association rates varied in a later analysis, with DRB1 showing the most and HLA-C the fewest. With further analysis later on, most CMV-associated TCR beta chains appeared HLA-restricted.

Primers: 60 Vbeta forward and 13 Jbeta reverse. TCRdb keeps only in-frame clones here, not all; method: immunoSEQ multiplex PCR. The data hold some 120,000 clones, with roughly 80% observed a single time. As to this clone: Its antigen is currently unknown. The sample holds other DNA sequences that translate to the same CDR3.

V was pared by 6 bases and J by 6 bases, with 1 base of the junction left unmatched. There are 14 residues in the CDR3. The germline CDR1 and CDR2 sequences are SNHLY and FYNNEI. The J gene is TRBJ2-2, the V gene TRBV2; 13 nucleotides agree with TRBD2. The sequence came from a man aged 25-45 years in good health and CMV-seropositive. Input material: PBMCs. The CDR3, as DNA: TGTGCCAGCAGAGGACTAGCGGGAGCCGGGGAGCTGTTTTTT. It encodes CASRGLAGAGELFF.